Following are 17 T cell receptor beta chains from one sample sequenced in a study of blood T cell repertoires in COVID-19. Profiling relied on immunoSEQ multiplex PCR, and the TCRdb table lists in-frame clones only, not all of them. Of approximately 270,000 clones in the sample, 75% to 90% were seen once. The sequenced material came from PBMCs or T cells enriched from blood (not recorded which). These receptors were collected from a woman aged 30 to 39 with acute COVID-19.

This clone was seen a single time. CDR3 in amino acids: CASSYTSEYNEQFF. CDR3 nucleotide sequence: TGTGCCAGCAGCTACACTAGCGAGTACAATGAGCAGTTCTTC. The chain combines TRBV7-3 with TRBJ2-1, with 7 bases identical to TRBD2. The length of the CDR3 is 14 residues. After removal of 4 bases from V and 4 bases from J, the junction contained 4 bases not matched to a gene. Germline CDR1 reads SGHTA; CDR2 reads FQGTGA.

This clone appeared a single time. CDR3 in amino acids: CASSFPSSGVDTNTGELFF. The DNA of the CDR3 is TGTGCCAGCAGCTTTCCTTCCAGCGGGGTCGACACGAACACCGGGGAGCTGTTTTTT. The chain joins TRBV7-9 to TRBJ2-2, with TRBD2 matching 7 bases. CDR3 size: 19 residues. Germline assignment: CDR1 SEHNR and CDR2 FQNEAQ (reference sequence). J was trimmed by 0 bases and V by 3 bases; bases with no gene match: 13. Drawing the rest from reference TRBV7-9 and TRBJ2-2, the complete variable domain is DTGVSQNPRHKITKRGQNVTFRCDPISEHNRLYWYRQTLGQGPEFLTYFQNEAQLEKSRLLSDRFSAERPKGSFSTLEIQRTEQGDSAMYLCASSFPSSGVDTNTGELFFGEGSRLTVL.

The chain is built from TRBV7-3 and TRBJ2-2; 12 bases match TRBD1. Germline trimming cut 5 bases from V and 6 bases from J; bases unmatched to any gene: 7. Germline V CDR1 and CDR2: SGHTA, FQGTGA. The CDR3 runs 16 residues. CDR3 sequence: CASSPRGQGAAGELFF. CDR3 bases: TGTGCCAGCAGCCCACGGGGACAGGGGGCGGCCGGGGAGCTGTTTTTT.

The chain combines TRBV7-9 with TRBJ2-7; the D gene is possibly TRBD1 (5 bases). With 5 bases removed from V and 4 bases from J, the gap between germline ends came to 21 bases. The CDR3 is made up of 16 amino acids. In germline, CDR1 is SEHNR, CDR2 FQNEAQ (reference sequence). This chain's CDR3 is CASSASRGIDRYEQYF. Here the CDR3 DNA reads TGTGCCAGCAGCGCTAGTAGGGGAATTGATCGGTACGAGCAGTACTTC.

The chain has TRBV5-6 and TRBJ2-7, with 9 bases matching TRBD1. This CDR3 contains 15 residues. The trim removed 0 bases at V and 2 bases at J, leaving 3 bases unmatched. Per germline, CDR1 SGHDT and CDR2 YYEEEE. CDR3 sequence: CASSLDWTGAYEQYF. As DNA, the CDR3 is TGTGCCAGCAGCTTGGATTGGACAGGGGCCTACGAGCAGTACTTC. Variable domain in full (rest from reference TRBV5-6 and TRBJ2-7): DAGVTQSPTHLIKTRGQQVTLRCSPKSGHDTVSWYQQALGQGPQFIFQYYEEEERQRGNFPDRFSGHQFPNYSSELNVNALLLGDSALYLCASSLDWTGAYEQYFGPGTRLTVT.

The rearrangement uses TRBV5-1 and TRBJ2-3; D possibly corresponds to TRBD2 (5 bases). V gave up 6 bases and J gave up 2 bases, with 13 bases separating them. There are 14 residues in the CDR3. Germline V gene data show CDR1 as SGHRS and CDR2 as YFSETQ. The CDR3 nucleotides read TGCGCCAGCACCGTGGGAGAAAACACAGATACGCAGTATTTT. Its protein product is CASTVGENTDTQYF.

The V gene is TRBV28, the J gene TRBJ1-6, with 7 bases matching TRBD1. Germline V gene data show CDR1 as MDHEN and CDR2 as SYDVKM. This CDR3 has 16 amino acids. V lost 0 bases, J lost 9 bases, and 8 bases stayed unmatched. The CDR3 nucleotides are TGTGCCAGCAGTTTATGGTCGAGGGGGCTCGGTTCACCCCTCCACTTT. This translates into CASSLWSRGLGSPLHF.

V and J are TRBV10-3 and TRBJ2-7; 8 bases agree with TRBD1. The CDR3 length is 15 residues. The V segment lost 4 bases and the J segment 4 bases; nucleotides outside the gene matches: 9. CDR1 and CDR2 (germline): ENHRY, SYGVKD. The DNA of the CDR3 is TGTGCCATCAGTGGGGGGGAAGGGACAGGTTACGAGCAGTACTTC. Translated: CAISGGEGTGYEQYF.

This clone was picked up one time. The J gene is TRBJ2-5, the V gene TRBV28; 9 positions agree with TRBD2. Per the germline V gene, CDR1 is MDHEN and CDR2 is SYDVKM. Trimming took 3 bases from V and 4 from J; bases not matched to a gene: 6. The CDR3 is 15 amino acids. This chain's CDR3 is CASSLAGGPGETQYF. CDR3 nucleotides: TGTGCCAGCAGTTTGGCGGGAGGGCCGGGAGAGACCCAGTACTTC.

This chain links TRBV7-3 with TRBJ2-3, with D hard to call. The CDR3 spans 15 residues. The V gene lost 3 bases and the J gene lost 6 bases, with 16 bases spanning the gap. The germline gives CDR1 SGHTA, CDR2 FQGTGA. The CDR3 loop reads CASSLSEAPRDTQYF. The DNA of the CDR3 is TGTGCCAGCAGCTTGTCTGAAGCTCCACGCGATACGCAGTATTTT.

The gene calls are TRBV28 and TRBJ1-5; 7 nucleotides line up with TRBD1. V shed 8 bases and J 3 bases; nucleotides not matched to a gene: 7. CDR3 size: 14 residues. In germline, CDR1 is MDHEN, CDR2 SYDVKM. The CDR3 region is CASVRDSYNQPQHF. DNA of the CDR3: TGTGCCAGCGTTCGGGACAGCTACAATCAGCCCCAGCATTTT. Supplemented by reference TRBV28 and TRBJ1-5, the full variable domain reads DVKVTQSSRYLVKRTGEKVFLECVQDMDHENMFWYRQDPGLGLRLIYFSYDVKMKEKGDIPEGYSVSREKKERFSLILESASTNQTSMYLCASVRDSYNQPQHFGDGTRLSIL.

The chain links TRBV7-8 to TRBJ1-5; D uncertain. This CDR3 is built from 15 residues. The V gene's germline CDR1 is SGHVS and CDR2 FQNEAQ. V was trimmed by 7 bases and J by 10 bases, leaving 23 bases between them. The CDR3 coding sequence is TGTGCCAGCACCAAAAGGTGGGAGCCCCTGCGACCCCAGCATTTT. This translates into CASTKRWEPLRPQHF.

V gene TRBV7-2 combines with J gene TRBJ1-2; 7 bases map to TRBD1. CDR1 is SGHTA, CDR2 FQGNSA, per germline. The CDR3 spans 18 residues. J was trimmed by 3 bases and V by 1 base; bases with no gene match: 14. CDR3 nucleotide sequence: TGTGCCAGCAGCTTAGGGGCCTTGACAGGGATGGAGGACTATGGCTACACCTTC. This sequence encodes CASSLGALTGMEDYGYTF.

The chain recombines TRBV27 with TRBJ2-2; 10 bases agree with TRBD2. The CDR3 consists of 16 residues. Unmatched junction bases numbered 5, after V lost 6 bases and J lost 1 base. The germline V gene has CDR1 MNHEY and CDR2 SMNVEV (reference sequence). CDR3 sequence reads: CASSTLAGKNTGELFF. The CDR3 nucleotides are TGTGCCAGCAGCACACTAGCGGGAAAGAACACCGGGGAGCTGTTTTTT.

The rearrangement links TRBV7-8 to TRBJ2-5, with TRBD2 identical over 13 bases. The germline V gene encodes CDR1 SGHVS and CDR2 FQNEAQ. V was pared by 6 bases and J by 5 bases, with 9 bases of the junction left unmatched. This CDR3 has 16 residues. The CDR3 sequence: CASRSGTSGKGETQYF. The CDR3 DNA follows: TGTGCCAGCAGGTCGGGGACTAGCGGGAAGGGGGAGACCCAGTACTTC.

This chain joins TRBV5-5 and TRBJ2-2; 16 bases map to TRBD2. The V segment lost 5 bases and the J segment 4 bases; nucleotides outside the gene matches: 2. This CDR3 contains 16 residues. Germline lookup yields CDR1 SGHKS and CDR2 YYEKEE (reference sequence). The CDR3 spells CASSGTSGRGTGELFF. The CDR3 DNA reads as TGTGCCAGCAGTGGGACTAGCGGGAGGGGCACCGGGGAGCTGTTTTTT.

The chain is built from TRBV28 and TRBJ2-7; 8 bases are a match to TRBD1. The germline gives CDR1 MDHEN, CDR2 SYDVKM. V dropped 5 bases and J dropped 1; count of bases not matched to a gene: 13. This CDR3 is 17 amino acids long. CDR3 nucleotide sequence: TGTGCCAGCAGTCCGCCCCCGGGACAGGATCTATCCTACGAGCAGTACTTC. This translates into CASSPPPGQDLSYEQYF. Full variable domain (missing parts from reference TRBV28 and TRBJ2-7): DVKVTQSSRYLVKRTGEKVFLECVQDMDHENMFWYRQDPGLGLRLIYFSYDVKMKEKGDIPEGYSVSREKKERFSLILESASTNQTSMYLCASSPPPGQDLSYEQYFGPGTRLTVT.